This record covers a single T cell receptor beta chain. Its antigen remains unknown. The CDR3 length is 13 residues. Trimming at V came to 5 bases and at J to 15 bases, leaving 13 bases not matched to a gene. The germline V gene has CDR1 MNHEY and CDR2 SMNVEV (reference sequence). The data were taken from a study of cytomegalovirus exposure and HLA in healthy donors. Findings of the study overall: Previous analysis showed most TCR beta V segments were productive about 87% or about 30% of the time.

The PCR had 60 Vbeta and 13 Jbeta primers. The repertoire was sequenced with immunoSEQ multiplex PCR; TCRdb's copy has only in-frame clones and lacks some. This table has 140,000 to 150,000 clones, nearly 80% appearing once. The sample consisted of PBMCs. This sequence joins TRBV27 and TRBJ2-1; TRBD2 matches at 7 bases. This TCR derives from a man aged 40-50 years in good health and CMV-seropositive. The DNA for the CDR3 is TGTGCCAGCAGTAGGACAAGTGGGAGGGAGTGGTTCTTC. Translation gives CASSRTSGREWFF.